A single sample gave rise to the 21 T cell receptor beta chains below, sequenced in a study of cytomegalovirus exposure and HLA in healthy donors. 60 Vbeta and 13 Jbeta primers were used in PCR. Repertoires were generated with immunoSEQ multiplex PCR, while TCRdb's copy carries only in-frame clones and drops some. The sample lists 120,000 or so clones, 60% to 75% occurring once. The specimen sequenced was PBMCs. Receptors were obtained from a woman aged 40 to 50 in good health and CMV-seropositive.

The J gene is TRBJ2-7, the V gene TRBV4-3; 9 bases align to TRBD2. This CDR3 has 16 residues. The germline gives CDR1 LGHNA, CDR2 YSLEER. Trimming at V came to 0 bases and at J to 3 bases, leaving 6 bases not matched to a gene. CDR3 in DNA: TGCGCCAGCAGCCAAGATTGGCGGGGGGGCTACTACGAGCAGTACTTC. It codes for CASSQDWRGGYYEQYF.

As DNA, the CDR3 is TGTGCCAGCAGTTACGGGACTGTTAGCACAGATACGCAGTATTTT. Translating gives CASSYGTVSTDTQYF. This chain uses TRBV6-6 with TRBJ2-3; D is possibly TRBD2 (6 bases). V lost 2 bases and J lost 0, with 9 bases in between. Germline V gives CDR1 MNHNY, CDR2 SVGAGI (reference sequence). This CDR3 is built from 15 residues.

The rearrangement uses TRBV30 and TRBJ2-6; 9 bases are shared with TRBD1. Losses at the gene ends were 4 bases for V and 3 bases for J; bases not matched to a gene: 1. This CDR3 spans 14 amino acids. CDR1 GTSNPN and CDR2 SVGIG come from the germline V gene (reference sequence). The CDR3 protein is CAWNRGLGANVLTF. In DNA, the CDR3 is TGTGCCTGGAACAGGGGGCTTGGGGCCAACGTCCTGACTTTC.

The V gene is TRBV15, the J gene TRBJ2-3; weak D call: TRBD2 (5 bases). The germline V gene encodes CDR1 LNHNV and CDR2 YYDKDF (reference sequence). Trimming shortened V by 0 bases and J by 8 bases, and 9 bases separated the two germline ends. The CDR3 loop spans 13 amino acids. The CDR3, as DNA: TGTGCCACCAGCAGAGATCGGGGTAGTACGCAGTATTTT. Protein sequence: CATSRDRGSTQYF.

The chain has TRBV28 and TRBJ2-7, with TRBD2 matching 8 bases. Looked up from germline, CDR1 is MDHEN and CDR2 is SYDVKM. The CDR3 has 15 residues. Unmatched junction bases numbered 10, after V lost 7 bases and J lost 2 bases. This chain's CDR3 is CASTKTSSGTYEQYF. In nucleotides, the CDR3 is TGTGCCAGCACCAAGACCAGTAGCGGGACCTACGAGCAGTACTTC.

V and J are TRBV4-1 and TRBJ2-1; tentative D call: TRBD1 (5 bases). There are 17 residues in the CDR3. The V and J ends lost 1 base and 1 base respectively, with 14 bases between them. Germline loops: CDR1 MGHRA, CDR2 YSYEKL. The CDR3 coding sequence is TGCGCCAGCAGCCAAGCCCCAGGGCAAAGATCCTACAATGAGCAGTTCTTC. Amino acids: CASSQAPGQRSYNEQFF.

The gene calls are TRBV19 and TRBJ2-7; TRBD1 matches 7 bases. CDR3 size: 15 residues. CDR1 is LNHDA, CDR2 SQIVND, per germline (reference sequence). V shed 5 bases, J shed 1 base, and the junction held 8 bases outside the gene matches. The CDR3 bases are TGTGCCAGTAGTCTGGACAGGTCATGGTCCTACGAGCAGTACTTC. Residues: CASSLDRSWSYEQYF.

CDR3 nucleotide sequence: TGTGCCAGCAGTGCCAGGACAGGATACTCCTACGAGCAGTACTTC. Its translation is CASSARTGYSYEQYF. This sequence joins TRBV2 and TRBJ2-7, with 7 bases aligning to TRBD1. J lost 0 bases, V lost 4 bases, and 6 bases had no gene match. The CDR3 has 15 residues. The germline V gene has CDR1 SNHLY and CDR2 FYNNEI. Variable domain in full (rest from reference TRBV2 and TRBJ2-7): EPEVTQTPSHQVTQMGQEVILRCVPISNHLYFYWYRQILGQKVEFLVSFYNNEISEKSEIFDDQFSVERPDGSNFTLKIRSTKLEDSAMYFCASSARTGYSYEQYFGPGTRLTVT.

V gene TRBV7-9 combines with J gene TRBJ2-5; 10 nucleotides line up with TRBD2. Germline V gene lookup returns CDR1 SEHNR and CDR2 FQNEAQ (reference sequence). The CDR3 sequence is 17 residues long. J gave up 2 bases and V 4 bases, and 10 bases lay outside the gene matches. CDR3: CASSSPLLAGEQETQYF. The CDR3 coding sequence is TGTGCCAGCAGCTCCCCACTCCTAGCGGGAGAACAAGAGACCCAGTACTTC.

V and J are TRBV4-3 and TRBJ2-2, with 9 nucleotides matching TRBD1. J lost 3 bases, V lost 4 bases, and 6 bases had no gene match. This CDR3 is 16 amino acids long. Looked up from germline, CDR1 is LGHNA and CDR2 is YSLEER. CDR3 DNA: TGCGCCAGCAGCCCCGGGGACAGGGATTACACCGGGGAGCTGTTTTTT. Its protein is CASSPGDRDYTGELFF.

V gene TRBV5-8 combines with J gene TRBJ1-4, with TRBD1 matching over 10 bases. CDR3 length: 17 amino acids. The V gene's germline CDR1 is SGHTS and CDR2 YDEGEE. Trimming at V came to 4 bases and at J to 2 bases, leaving 8 bases not matched to a gene. CDR3 nucleotides: TGTGCCAGCAGCGACCGGGACAGGGGTAGGACTAATGAAAAACTGTTTTTT. Its protein is CASSDRDRGRTNEKLFF.

The chain has TRBV9 and TRBJ2-1; D possibly corresponds to TRBD1 (5 bases). Trimming took 4 bases from V and 8 from J, leaving 19 bases between them. Germline V gene lookup returns CDR1 SGDLS and CDR2 YYNGEE. There are 15 residues in the CDR3. This chain's CDR3 is CASSPDTGITDEQFF. The CDR3, as DNA: TGTGCCAGCAGCCCGGACACGGGCATCACGGATGAGCAGTTCTTC.

The chain employs TRBV19 and TRBJ1-2; the D gene is possibly TRBD1 (5 bases). Germline CDR1 LNHDA, CDR2 SQIVND (reference sequence). V lost 1 base and J 2 bases, leaving 8 bases between the germline ends. The CDR3 length is 14 residues. CDR3 amino acids: CASSIGGSNYGYTF. Here the CDR3 DNA reads TGTGCCAGTAGTATAGGGGGCTCCAACTATGGCTACACCTTC.

The rearrangement joins TRBV15 to TRBJ2-1, with 13 bases aligning to TRBD2. The CDR3 is 18 residues long. Germline V gene sequence: CDR1 LNHNV, CDR2 YYDKDF (reference sequence). Trimming cost V 0 bases and J 8 bases; bases outside gene matches: 10. The CDR3 is CATSREPSTSGRGDEQFF. The CDR3 coding sequence is TGTGCCACCAGCAGAGAACCTTCAACTAGCGGGAGGGGGGATGAGCAGTTCTTC. Variable domain in full (rest from reference TRBV15 and TRBJ2-1): DAMVIQNPRYQVTQFGKPVTLSCSQTLNHNVMYWYQQKSSQAPKLLFHYYDKDFNNEADTPDNFQSRRPNTSFCFLDIRSPGLGDTAMYLCATSREPSTSGRGDEQFFGPGTRLTVL.

Points on this clone: Other nucleotide sequences from this sample produce the same CDR3. J is TRBJ1-5 and V is TRBV5-4; D call uncertain. CDR1 is SGHNT, CDR2 YYREEE, per germline (reference sequence). The CDR3 runs 15 residues. Trimming left V 4 bases short and J 4 bases short, with 15 bases between. The CDR3 nucleotides read TGTGCCAGCAGCCCGGGGAGGGAGGCGAATCAGCCCCAGCATTTT. This encodes CASSPGREANQPQHF.

The V and J genes are TRBV25-1 and TRBJ1-2; D gene unclear. V shed 4 bases and J shed 6 bases, with 21 bases lying between them. The CDR3 covers 16 residues. CDR1 MGHDK and CDR2 SYGVNS come from the germline V gene. The CDR3: CASSGYPEFATNGYTF. CDR3 bases: TGTGCCAGCAGTGGATACCCCGAATTCGCAACAAATGGCTACACCTTC.

The chain employs TRBV9 and TRBJ2-1, with 8 bases matching TRBD1. The germline V gene encodes CDR1 SGDLS and CDR2 YYNGEE. V lost 4 bases to trimming and J lost 2 bases; unmatched junction nucleotides: 8. CDR3 length equals 16 residues. The CDR3 spells CASSPQGQGTYNEQFF. Written as DNA, the CDR3 is TGTGCCAGCAGCCCCCAAGGACAGGGTACCTACAATGAGCAGTTCTTC.

The gene calls are TRBV18 and TRBJ2-1; 7 positions agree with TRBD2. Trimming at V came to 3 bases and at J to 3 bases, leaving 5 bases not matched to a gene. CDR1 and CDR2 (germline): KGHSH, LQKENI. The CDR3 has 15 residues. CDR3 region: CASSPLTGGYNEQFF. The CDR3 DNA reads TGTGCCAGCTCACCTTTGACGGGGGGCTACAATGAGCAGTTCTTC.

This clone was seen just once. The V and J genes are TRBV5-1 and TRBJ1-3; 8 positions agree with TRBD1. The CDR3 consists of 17 residues. In germline, CDR1 is SGHRS, CDR2 YFSETQ. V dropped 0 bases and J dropped 0; count of bases not matched to a gene: 5. CDR3 loop: CASSLAQGALSGNTIYF. CDR3 nucleotide sequence: TGCGCCAGCAGCTTGGCGCAGGGGGCCCTCTCTGGAAACACCATATATTTT. The entire variable domain, with the rest obtained from reference TRBV5-1 and TRBJ1-3, is as follows: KAGVTQTPRYLIKTRGQQVTLSCSPISGHRSVSWYQQTPGQGLQFLFEYFSETQRNKGNFPGRFSGRQFSNSRSEMNVSTLELGDSALYLCASSLAQGALSGNTIYFGEGSWLTVV.

This chain links TRBV11-2 with TRBJ2-1; 8 bases are a match to TRBD2. The junction had 3 bases not matched to a gene; V was cut back by 1 base and J by 4 bases. CDR1 and CDR2 from the germline V gene are SGHAT and FQNNGV. This CDR3 comprises 15 residues. This CDR3 is CASSLASGPYNEQFF. The CDR3 nucleotides are TGTGCCAGCAGCTTAGCTAGCGGGCCTTACAATGAGCAGTTCTTC.

This chain links TRBV5-6 with TRBJ1-1; D might be TRBD1 (5 bases). Germline V gene data show CDR1 as SGHDT and CDR2 as YYEEEE. The germline V and J ends were trimmed by 3 bases and 5 bases, with 17 bases remaining between them. CDR3 length: 15 amino acids. The CDR3 sequence is CASSSFWGGGTEAFF. The CDR3 bases are TGTGCCAGCAGCTCCTTTTGGGGGGGTGGGACTGAAGCTTTCTTT. Full variable domain (rest looked up from reference TRBV5-6 and TRBJ1-1): DAGVTQSPTHLIKTRGQQVTLRCSPKSGHDTVSWYQQALGQGPQFIFQYYEEEERQRGNFPDRFSGHQFPNYSSELNVNALLLGDSALYLCASSSFWGGGTEAFFGQGTRLTVV.